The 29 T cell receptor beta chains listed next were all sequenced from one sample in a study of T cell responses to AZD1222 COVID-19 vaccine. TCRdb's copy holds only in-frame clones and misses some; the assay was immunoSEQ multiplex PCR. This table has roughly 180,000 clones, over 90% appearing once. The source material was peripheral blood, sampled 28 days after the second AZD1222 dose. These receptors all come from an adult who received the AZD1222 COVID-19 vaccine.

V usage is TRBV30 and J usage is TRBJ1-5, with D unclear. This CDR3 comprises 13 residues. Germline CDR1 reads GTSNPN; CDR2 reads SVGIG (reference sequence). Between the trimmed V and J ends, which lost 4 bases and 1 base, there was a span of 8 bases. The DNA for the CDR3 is TGTGCCTGGACCCGGGGAAGCAATCAGCCCCAGCATTTT. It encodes CAWTRGSNQPQHF.

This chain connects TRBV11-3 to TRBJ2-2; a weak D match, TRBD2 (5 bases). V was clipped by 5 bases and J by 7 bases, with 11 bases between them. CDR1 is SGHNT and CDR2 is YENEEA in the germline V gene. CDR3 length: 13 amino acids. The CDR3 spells CASSTRTRGELFF. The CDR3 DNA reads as TGTGCCAGCAGCACCCGGACTCGCGGGGAGCTGTTTTTT. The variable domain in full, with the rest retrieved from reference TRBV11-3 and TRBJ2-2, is EAGVVQSPRYKIIEKKQPVAFWCNPISGHNTLYWYLQNLGQGPELLIRYENEEAVDDSQLPKDRFSAERLKGVDSTLKIQPAELGDSAVYLCASSTRTRGELFFGEGSRLTVL.

The CDR3 DNA is TGTGCCAGCAGCGAAACCGGGACAGGGAGGGATGAAGCTTTCTTT. This gives the protein CASSETGTGRDEAFF. J is TRBJ1-1 and V is TRBV2, with 9 bases lining up with TRBD1. The CDR3 is 15 residues long. V trimming: 6 bases; J trimming: 7 bases; junction bases outside the gene matches: 12. From germline, CDR1 is SNHLY and CDR2 FYNNEI.

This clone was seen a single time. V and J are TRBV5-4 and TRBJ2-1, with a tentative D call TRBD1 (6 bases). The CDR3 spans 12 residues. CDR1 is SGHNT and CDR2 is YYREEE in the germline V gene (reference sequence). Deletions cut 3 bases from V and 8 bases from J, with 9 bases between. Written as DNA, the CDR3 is TGTGCCAGCAGCTATTACAGGGATGAGCAGTTCTTC. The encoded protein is CASSYYRDEQFF.

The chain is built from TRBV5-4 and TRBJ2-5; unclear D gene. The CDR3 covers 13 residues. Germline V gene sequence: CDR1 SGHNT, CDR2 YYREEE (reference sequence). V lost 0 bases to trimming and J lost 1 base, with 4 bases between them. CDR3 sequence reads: CASSLASQETQYF. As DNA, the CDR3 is TGTGCCAGCAGCTTGGCCAGCCAAGAGACCCAGTACTTC.

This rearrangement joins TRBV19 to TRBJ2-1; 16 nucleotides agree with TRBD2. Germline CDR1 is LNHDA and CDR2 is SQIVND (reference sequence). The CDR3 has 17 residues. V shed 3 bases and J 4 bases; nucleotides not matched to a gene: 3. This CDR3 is CASSMGLAGGYYNEQFF. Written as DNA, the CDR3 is TGTGCCAGTAGTATGGGACTAGCGGGGGGGTATTACAATGAGCAGTTCTTC. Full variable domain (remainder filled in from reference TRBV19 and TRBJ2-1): DGGITQSPKYLFRKEGQNVTLSCEQNLNHDAMYWYRQDPGQGLRLIYYSQIVNDFQKGDIAEGYSVSREKKESFPLTVTSAQKNPTAFYLCASSMGLAGGYYNEQFFGPGTRLTVL.

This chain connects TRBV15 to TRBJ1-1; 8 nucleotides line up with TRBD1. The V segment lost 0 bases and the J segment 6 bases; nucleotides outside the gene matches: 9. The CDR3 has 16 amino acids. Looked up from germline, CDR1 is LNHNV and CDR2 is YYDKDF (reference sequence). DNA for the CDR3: TGTGCCACCAGCAGAGATCAGGGGGCGCGTTCGGCTGAAGCTTTCTTT. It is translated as CATSRDQGARSAEAFF.

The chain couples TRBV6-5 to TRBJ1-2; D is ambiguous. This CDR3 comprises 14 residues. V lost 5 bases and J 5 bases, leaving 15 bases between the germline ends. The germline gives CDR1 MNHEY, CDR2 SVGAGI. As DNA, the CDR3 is TGTGCCAGCAGTCCCGACACCTCTGGATATGGCTACACCTTC. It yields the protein CASSPDTSGYGYTF.

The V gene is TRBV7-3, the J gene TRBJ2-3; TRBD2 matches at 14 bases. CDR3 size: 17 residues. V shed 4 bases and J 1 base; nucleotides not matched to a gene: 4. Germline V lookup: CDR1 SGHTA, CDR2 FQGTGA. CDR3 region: CASSSGLAGGRTDTQYF. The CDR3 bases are TGTGCCAGCAGCTCAGGACTAGCGGGGGGCCGCACAGATACGCAGTATTTT.

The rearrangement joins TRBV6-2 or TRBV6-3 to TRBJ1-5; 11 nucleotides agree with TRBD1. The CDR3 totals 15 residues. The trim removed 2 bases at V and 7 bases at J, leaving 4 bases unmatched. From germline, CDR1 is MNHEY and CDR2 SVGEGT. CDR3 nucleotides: TGTGCCAGCAGTTACCTGGACAGGGGGCACCAGCCCCAGCATTTT. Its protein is CASSYLDRGHQPQHF.

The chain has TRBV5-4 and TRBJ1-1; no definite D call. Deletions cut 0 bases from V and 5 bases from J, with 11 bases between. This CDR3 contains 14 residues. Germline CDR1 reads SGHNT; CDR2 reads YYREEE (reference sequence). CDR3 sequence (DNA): TGTGCCAGCAGCTTGGACCGGACGGGGACTGAAGCTTTCTTT. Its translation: CASSLDRTGTEAFF. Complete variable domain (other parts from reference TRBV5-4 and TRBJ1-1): ETGVTQSPTHLIKTRGQQVTLRCSSQSGHNTVSWYQQALGQGPQFIFQYYREEENGRGNFPPRFSGLQFPNYSSELNVNALELDDSALYLCASSLDRTGTEAFFGQGTRLTVV.

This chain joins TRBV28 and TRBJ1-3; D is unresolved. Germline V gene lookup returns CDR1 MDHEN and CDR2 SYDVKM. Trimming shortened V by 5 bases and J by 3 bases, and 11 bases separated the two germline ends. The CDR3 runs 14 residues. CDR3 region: CASSGAKGGNTIYF. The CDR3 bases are TGTGCCAGCAGTGGAGCGAAGGGTGGAAACACCATATATTTT.

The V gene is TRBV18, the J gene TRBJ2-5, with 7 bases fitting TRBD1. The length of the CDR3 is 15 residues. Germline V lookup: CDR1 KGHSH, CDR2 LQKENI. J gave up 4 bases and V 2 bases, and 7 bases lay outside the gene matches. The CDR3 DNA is TGTGCCAGCTCACCAGGGGAGACAGGGCCAGAGACCCAGTACTTC. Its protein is CASSPGETGPETQYF.

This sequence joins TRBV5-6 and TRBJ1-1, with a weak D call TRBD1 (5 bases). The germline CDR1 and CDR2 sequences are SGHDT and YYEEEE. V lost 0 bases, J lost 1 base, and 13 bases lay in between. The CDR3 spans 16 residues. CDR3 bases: TGTGCCAGCAGCTTGGCGGCTGGGCAGGGGAACACTGAAGCTTTCTTT. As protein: CASSLAAGQGNTEAFF.

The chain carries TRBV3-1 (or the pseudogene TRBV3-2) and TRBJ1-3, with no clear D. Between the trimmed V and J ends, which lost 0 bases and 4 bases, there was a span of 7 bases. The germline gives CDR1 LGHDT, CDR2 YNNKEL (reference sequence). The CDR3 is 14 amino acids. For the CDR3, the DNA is TGTGCCAGCAGCCAAGATCACGGAGGAAACACCATATATTTT. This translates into CASSQDHGGNTIYF.

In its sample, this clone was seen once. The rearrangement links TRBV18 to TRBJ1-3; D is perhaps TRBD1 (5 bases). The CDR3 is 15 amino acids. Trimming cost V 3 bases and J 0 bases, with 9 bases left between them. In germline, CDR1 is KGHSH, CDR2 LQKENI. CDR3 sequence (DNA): TGTGCCAGCTCACCGACAGCCAGCTCTGGAAACACCATATATTTT. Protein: CASSPTASSGNTIYF.

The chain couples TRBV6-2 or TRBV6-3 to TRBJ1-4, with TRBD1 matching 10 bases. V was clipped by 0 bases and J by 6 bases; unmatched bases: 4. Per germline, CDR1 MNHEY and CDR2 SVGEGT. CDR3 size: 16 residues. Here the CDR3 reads CASSYSTGTGDEKLFF. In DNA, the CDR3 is TGTGCCAGCAGTTACTCGACCGGGACAGGGGATGAAAAACTGTTTTTT.

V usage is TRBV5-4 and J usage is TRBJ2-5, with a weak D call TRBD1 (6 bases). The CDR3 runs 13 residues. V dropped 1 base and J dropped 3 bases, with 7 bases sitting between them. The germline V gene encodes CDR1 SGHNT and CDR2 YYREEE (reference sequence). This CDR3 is CASSLSGEETQYF. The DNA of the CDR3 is TGTGCCAGCAGCTTGTCAGGGGAAGAGACCCAGTACTTC.

This CDR3 reads CASSLTAGGADTQYF. The DNA for the CDR3 is TGTGCCAGCAGCCTCACAGCGGGAGGGGCAGATACGCAGTATTTT. The V and J genes are TRBV7-3 and TRBJ2-3, with TRBD2 matching 10 bases. The CDR3 length is 15 residues. The V gene's germline CDR1 is SGHTA and CDR2 FQGTGA. Unmatched junction bases numbered 6, after V lost 5 bases and J lost 4 bases.

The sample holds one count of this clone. CDR3 nucleotides: TGTGCCAGTAGTATCGGGAGCAGGGATGGCAATCAGCCCCAGCATTTT. Amino acids: CASSIGSRDGNQPQHF. J is TRBJ1-5 and V is TRBV19; a weak D match, TRBD1 (5 bases). This CDR3 region has 16 residues. The V gene's germline CDR1 is LNHDA and CDR2 SQIVND (reference sequence). The V end lost 3 bases, the J end lost 2 bases, and 14 bases lay between the germline ends.

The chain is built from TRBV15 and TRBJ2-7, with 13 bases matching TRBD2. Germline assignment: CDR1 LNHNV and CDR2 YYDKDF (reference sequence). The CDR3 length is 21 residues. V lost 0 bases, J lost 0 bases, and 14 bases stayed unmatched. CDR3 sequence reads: CATSRDLIQTSGRISSYEQYF. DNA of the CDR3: TGTGCCACCAGCAGAGATCTGATCCAGACTAGCGGGAGGATTAGCTCCTACGAGCAGTACTTC.

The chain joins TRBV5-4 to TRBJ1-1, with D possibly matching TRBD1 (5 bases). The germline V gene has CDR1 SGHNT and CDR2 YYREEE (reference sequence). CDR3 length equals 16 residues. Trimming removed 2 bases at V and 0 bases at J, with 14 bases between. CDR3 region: CASSFYRGEMNTEAFF. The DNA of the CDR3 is TGTGCCAGCAGCTTTTATCGGGGGGAAATGAACACTGAAGCTTTCTTT.

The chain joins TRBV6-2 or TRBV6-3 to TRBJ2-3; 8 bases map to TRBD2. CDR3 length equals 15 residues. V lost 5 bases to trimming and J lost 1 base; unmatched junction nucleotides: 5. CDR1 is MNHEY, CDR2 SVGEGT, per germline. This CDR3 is CASSTHGGGTDTQYF. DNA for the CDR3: TGTGCCAGCAGTACCCACGGGGGGGGCACAGATACGCAGTATTTT.

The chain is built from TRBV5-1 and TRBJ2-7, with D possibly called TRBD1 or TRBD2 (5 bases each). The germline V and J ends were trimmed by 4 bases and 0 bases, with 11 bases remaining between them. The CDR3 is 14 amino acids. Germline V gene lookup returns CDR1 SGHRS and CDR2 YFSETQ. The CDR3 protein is CASSLPGPSYEQYF. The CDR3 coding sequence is TGCGCCAGCAGCCTTCCGGGACCCTCCTACGAGCAGTACTTC.

The CDR3 bases are TGTGCCAGCAGCGTAGAGGCAGGGGGTCAAGAGACCCAGTACTTC. Protein: CASSVEAGGQETQYF. The chain is built from TRBV9 and TRBJ2-5; TRBD1 matches 7 bases. This CDR3 has 15 amino acids. The ends lost 0 bases at V and 2 bases at J; junction bases unmatched: 4. The germline V gene has CDR1 SGDLS and CDR2 YYNGEE.

In nucleotides, the CDR3 is TGTGCCAGCAGCCAGGGGACGGTTGCAACTAATGAAAAACTGTTTTTT. Amino acids: CASSQGTVATNEKLFF. The V and J genes are TRBV4-2 and TRBJ1-4; D is perhaps TRBD1 (5 bases). Germline V gene sequence: CDR1 LGHNA, CDR2 YNFKEQ. The CDR3 has 16 amino acids. V was pared by 3 bases and J by 0 bases, with 11 bases between.

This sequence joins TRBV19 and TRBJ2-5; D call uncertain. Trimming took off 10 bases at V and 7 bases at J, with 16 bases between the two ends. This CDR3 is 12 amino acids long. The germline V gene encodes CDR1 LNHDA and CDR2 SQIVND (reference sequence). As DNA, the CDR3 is TGTGCCACTATGGACGGAGCATGGACCCAGTACTTC. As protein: CATMDGAWTQYF.

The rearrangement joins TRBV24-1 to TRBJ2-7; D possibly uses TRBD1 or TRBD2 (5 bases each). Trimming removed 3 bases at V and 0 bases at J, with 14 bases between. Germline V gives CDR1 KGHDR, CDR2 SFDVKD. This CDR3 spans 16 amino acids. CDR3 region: CATSDQGTENSYEQYF. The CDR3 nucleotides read TGTGCCACCAGTGATCAAGGGACGGAAAACTCCTACGAGCAGTACTTC.

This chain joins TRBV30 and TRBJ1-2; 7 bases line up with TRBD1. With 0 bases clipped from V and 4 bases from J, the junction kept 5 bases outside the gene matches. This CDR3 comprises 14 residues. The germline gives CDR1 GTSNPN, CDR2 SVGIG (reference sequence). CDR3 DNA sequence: TGTGCCTGGAGTGTAGGGGGCTCGACCTATGGCTACACCTTC. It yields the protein CAWSVGGSTYGYTF.